This TCR beta chain was identified in a study of T-cell memory formation after mild COVID-19. Germline CDR1 DFQATT, CDR2 SNEGSKA (reference sequence). CDR3 length: 15 amino acids. V was pared by 6 bases and J by 2 bases, with 9 bases of the junction left unmatched. This clonotype was recorded a few times. MiXCR was run by TCRdb on the 5' RACE reads, yielding one entry per CDR3 protein. Of about 140,000 distinct CDR3 sequences listed, about 14% are singletons. The J gene is TRBJ2-1, the V gene TRBV20-1, with TRBD2 identical over 8 bases. Sequenced input: PBMCs or a T cell subset sorted from them (not recorded which). The source is an adult woman who had mild COVID-19 (a few samples of this study predate the infection). Cell type and time point are not known. CDR3 amino acids: CSARSGSLPYNEQFF. CDR3 nucleotide sequence: TGCAGTGCCAGAAGCGGGAGCTTACCCTACAATGAGCAGTTCTTC.